This T cell receptor beta chain was identified in a study of T-cell reconstitution after alpha-beta-depleted transplantation in children. Points from the study as a whole: T-cell counts and diversity at one year post-transplant came mainly from newly produced T cells. Approximately two months post-transplant, alpha-beta T cells reportedly originated from several hundred expanded graft clones.

The sample holds many counts of this clonotype. As yet, its antigen is unknown. The CDR3 runs 14 residues. V was shortened by 3 bases and J by 2 bases, with 8 bases between the two germline ends. The TCRbeta library incorporated unique molecular identifiers. MiXCR, applied by TCRdb to the PCR reads, yields one record per CDR3 protein. Among hundreds of thousands of distinct CDR3 sequences listed, under 15% were seen once. The source of this sequence is a male patient aged 10 to 17 who had a stem cell transplant for acute myeloid leukemia, so the T cells may come from the graft donor. The specimen comprised PBMCs, mostly from graft donor cells, sampled 360 days after TCRalphabeta/CD19-depleted stem cell transplant. The genes are TRBV12-3 or TRBV12-4 and TRBJ2-1; a possible D gene is TRBD1 (5 bases). The CDR3 region is CASSLGLAYNEQFF. CDR3 coding DNA: TGTGCCAGCAGTTTGGGGCTAGCCTACAATGAGCAGTTCTTC.